This entry lists 15 T cell receptor beta chains sequenced from one sample in a study of technical replicates of blood from a few donors. Clones were sequenced by immunoSEQ multiplex PCR, and TCRdb holds only the in-frame ones, with some missing. The sample shows approximately 76,000 clones, 91% of them seen only once. Sequencing used T cells isolated from PBMCs. The receptor source for this set is a human donor in good health.

The chain has TRBV29-1 and TRBJ2-1; D not resolved. This CDR3 is built from 14 residues. With 2 bases removed from V and 3 bases from J, the gap between germline ends came to 11 bases. Germline CDR1 and CDR2: SQVTM and ANQGSEA. The CDR3 nucleotides read TGCAGCGTTGAACCCAGACTCTTCTACAATGAGCAGTTCTTC. Residues: CSVEPRLFYNEQFF.

This clone was picked up one time. The V call is TRBV6-5, the J call TRBJ2-7; 10 nucleotides match TRBD2. This CDR3 is built from 15 residues. With V trimmed by 10 bases and J by 5 bases, 14 bases remained unmatched. Germline lookup yields CDR1 MNHEY and CDR2 SVGAGI. The CDR3 nucleotides read TGTGCCACTAACCCCCCTAGCGGGGGTTCCCACGAGCAGTACTTC. Translation: CATNPPSGGSHEQYF.

The genes are TRBV5-1 and TRBJ2-7, with 9 bases aligning to TRBD1. The CDR3 has 14 residues. V gave up 4 bases and J gave up 2 bases; unmatched junction bases: 4. The germline V gene has CDR1 SGHRS and CDR2 YFSETQ. CDR3 sequence (DNA): TGCGCCAGCAGCAACCGGGACAGGGCCTACGAGCAGTACTTC. It specifies CASSNRDRAYEQYF.

The chain employs TRBV28 and TRBJ2-1, with D possibly matching TRBD2 (6 bases). Trimming shortened V by 7 bases and J by 4 bases, and 17 bases separated the two germline ends. The CDR3 consists of 15 residues. Germline V gives CDR1 MDHEN, CDR2 SYDVKM. This chain's CDR3 is CASIVEGRGYNEQFF. In DNA, the CDR3 is TGTGCCAGCATTGTGGAGGGCCGTGGGTACAATGAGCAGTTCTTC.

The chain has TRBV7-2 and TRBJ2-7; D perhaps matches TRBD1 (6 bases). Germline CDR1 reads SGHTA; CDR2 reads FQGNSA. Trimming pared 0 bases from V and 5 bases from J, leaving 8 bases between. The CDR3 has 13 residues. The chain's CDR3 is CASSLAGGDEQYF. CDR3 bases: TGTGCCAGCAGCTTAGCTGGGGGCGACGAGCAGTACTTC.

V and J are TRBV7-9 and TRBJ2-7, with TRBD2 matching 7 bases. CDR1 SEHNR and CDR2 FQNEAQ come from the germline V gene (reference sequence). Trimming took 3 bases from V and 1 from J; bases not matched to a gene: 6. The CDR3 contains 15 residues. The CDR3 DNA reads TGTGCCAGCAGCTTCGCCAGCGGGACGTCCTACGAGCAGTACTTC. It encodes CASSFASGTSYEQYF.

V is TRBV27 and J is TRBJ1-1; D might be TRBD1 (5 bases). The length of the CDR3 is 14 residues. The germline gives CDR1 MNHEY, CDR2 SMNVEV (reference sequence). V lost 4 bases and J 4 bases, leaving 13 bases between the germline ends. The CDR3 bases are TGTGCCAGCAGTTCACGGGGGGAGAGCACTGAAGCTTTCTTT. Translated, it gives CASSSRGESTEAFF.

This chain connects TRBV6-6 to TRBJ1-1; 7 bases fit TRBD1. The V gene's germline CDR1 is MNHNY and CDR2 SVGAGI (reference sequence). This CDR3 has 12 residues. V was pared by 6 bases and J by 8 bases, with 6 bases of the junction left unmatched. The CDR3 loop reads CASRGGQNEAFF. Written as DNA, the CDR3 is TGTGCCAGCAGGGGGGGACAGAACGAAGCTTTCTTT.

The genes are TRBV7-9 and TRBJ1-4, with 12 nucleotides matching TRBD1. Unmatched junction bases numbered 2, after V lost 5 bases and J lost 10 bases. Germline V gives CDR1 SEHNR, CDR2 FQNEAQ (reference sequence). The CDR3 is 13 amino acids. The CDR3 region is CASSPGQGAKLFF. CDR3 nucleotide sequence: TGTGCCAGCAGCCCGGGACAGGGGGCAAAACTGTTTTTT. The complete variable domain, with remaining parts taken from reference TRBV7-9 and TRBJ1-4, reads DTGVSQNPRHKITKRGQNVTFRCDPISEHNRLYWYRQTLGQGPEFLTYFQNEAQLEKSRLLSDRFSAERPKGSFSTLEIQRTEQGDSAMYLCASSPGQGAKLFFGSGTQLSVL.

The CDR3 DNA reads TGTGCCAGCAGCCTCAGGGAAGCTCTTTTGAACACTGAAGCTTTCTTT. It is translated as CASSLREALLNTEAFF. The V gene is TRBV11-2, the J gene TRBJ1-1; tentatively, D is TRBD1 (5 bases). The CDR3 is made up of 16 amino acids. Germline values: CDR1 SGHAT, CDR2 FQNNGV. Trimming removed 5 bases from V and 0 bases from J, with 16 bases in between.

The rearrangement uses TRBV7-9 and TRBJ2-1; D is ambiguous. Germline loops: CDR1 SEHNR, CDR2 FQNEAQ (reference sequence). The CDR3 length is 12 residues. Deletions cut 4 bases from V and 10 bases from J, with 11 bases between. This chain's CDR3 is CASSSGRSEQFF. The CDR3 DNA is TGTGCCAGCAGCTCAGGTCGGTCAGAGCAGTTCTTC.

V gene TRBV2 combines with J gene TRBJ1-1; TRBD1 matches 7 bases. This CDR3 has 14 residues. CDR1 and CDR2 (germline): SNHLY, FYNNEI. The V and J ends lost 6 bases and 4 bases, in that order; junction bases with no gene match: 8. CDR3 DNA: TGTGCCAGCAGACCCCAGGGGGTGAGCACTGAAGCTTTCTTT. This codes for CASRPQGVSTEAFF.

V gene TRBV27 combines with J gene TRBJ2-1, with a possible D match to TRBD1 (6 bases). Germline V gene sequence: CDR1 MNHEY, CDR2 SMNVEV (reference sequence). The CDR3 is 17 amino acids. The V gene lost 5 bases and the J gene lost 1 base, with 18 bases spanning the gap. The CDR3 here is CASSRPSLGASYNEQFF. For the CDR3, the DNA is TGTGCCAGCAGTCGACCTTCCTTGGGGGCGTCCTACAATGAGCAGTTCTTC.

This sequence joins TRBV6-5 and TRBJ1-1; possibly TRBD1 for D (5 bases). CDR3 length: 15 amino acids. Trimming shortened V by 6 bases and J by 0 bases, and 14 bases separated the two germline ends. Per germline, CDR1 MNHEY and CDR2 SVGAGI. CDR3 sequence: CASRERQLMNTEAFF. DNA for the CDR3: TGTGCCAGCAGAGAAAGACAGCTCATGAACACTGAAGCTTTCTTT.

The genes are TRBV7-8 and TRBJ1-1; D remains ambiguous. The CDR3 consists of 13 residues. Germline CDR1 and CDR2: SGHVS and FQNEAQ. The germline V and J ends were trimmed by 3 bases and 1 base, with 6 bases remaining between them. CDR3 sequence: CASSFGRNTEAFF. In DNA, the CDR3 is TGTGCCAGCAGCTTCGGGAGGAACACTGAAGCTTTCTTT.